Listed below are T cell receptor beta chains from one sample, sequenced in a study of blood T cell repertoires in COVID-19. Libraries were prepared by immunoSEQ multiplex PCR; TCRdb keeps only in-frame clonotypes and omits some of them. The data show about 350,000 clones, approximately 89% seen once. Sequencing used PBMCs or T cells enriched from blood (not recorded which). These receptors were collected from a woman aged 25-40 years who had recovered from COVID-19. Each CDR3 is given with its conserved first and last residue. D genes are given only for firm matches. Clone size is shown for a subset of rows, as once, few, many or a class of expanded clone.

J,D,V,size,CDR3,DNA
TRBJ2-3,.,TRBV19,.,CASSTRATADTQYF,TGTGCCAGTAGTACGCGGGCCACGGCAGATACGCAGTATTTT
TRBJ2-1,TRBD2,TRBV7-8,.,CASRPIAGGLYNEQFF,TGTGCCAGCAGACCTATAGCGGGGGGGCTCTACAATGAGCAGTTCTTC
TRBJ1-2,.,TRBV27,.,CASSLAGVSGYGYTF,TGTGCCAGCAGTTTAGCCGGTGTAAGTGGTTATGGCTACACCTTC
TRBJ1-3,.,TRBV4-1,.,CASSHELSVGNTIYF,TGCGCCAGCAGCCACGAGCTAAGTGTAGGAAACACCATATATTTT
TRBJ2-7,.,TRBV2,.,CASSDDRWPYEQYF,TGTGCCAGCAGTGATGACAGGTGGCCCTACGAGCAGTACTTC
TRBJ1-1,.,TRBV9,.,CASSVDRNTEAFF,TGTGCCAGCAGCGTCGATAGAAACACTGAAGCTTTCTTT
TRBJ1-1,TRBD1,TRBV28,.,CASTLQGTGSRAFF,TGTGCCAGCACCCTCCAAGGGACAGGGTCTCGGGCTTTCTTT
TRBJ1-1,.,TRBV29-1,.,CSSRGYTEAFF,TGCAGCTCTAGGGGTTACACTGAAGCTTTCTTT
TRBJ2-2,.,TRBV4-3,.,CASSQEGQGFYTGELFF,TGCGCCAGCAGCCAAGAAGGGCAGGGTTTTTACACCGGGGAGCTGTTTTTT
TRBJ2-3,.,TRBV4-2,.,CASSQDPGLTTDTQYF,TGTGCCAGCAGCCAAGATCCCGGACTTACCACAGATACGCAGTATTTT
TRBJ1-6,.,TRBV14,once,CASSQDGGVDSPLHF,TGTGCCAGCAGCCAAGATGGCGGGGTCGATTCACCCCTCCACTTT
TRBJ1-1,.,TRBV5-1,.,CASSLEQGNTEAFF,TGCGCCAGCAGCTTGGAACAGGGGAACACTGAAGCTTTCTTT
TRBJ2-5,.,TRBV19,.,CASSIVRGARETQYF,TGTGCCAGTAGTATAGTACGGGGGGCGCGAGAGACCCAGTACTTC
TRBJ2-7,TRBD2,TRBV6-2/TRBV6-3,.,CASTPSGGAPYEQYF,TGTGCCAGCACCCCTAGCGGGGGGGCCCCCTACGAGCAGTACTTC
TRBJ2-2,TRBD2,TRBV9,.,CASSALPGLAWTGELFF,TGTGCCAGCAGCGCCTTACCGGGACTAGCGTGGACCGGGGAGCTGTTTTTT
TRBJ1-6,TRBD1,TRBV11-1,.,CASSLGGDREDSPLHF,TGTGCCAGCAGCTTAGGCGGGGACAGGGAGGATTCACCCCTCCACTTT
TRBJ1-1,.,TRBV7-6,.,CASSLAGREGAFF,TGTGCCAGCAGCTTAGCGGGCAGGGAAGGAGCTTTCTTT
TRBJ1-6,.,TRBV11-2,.,CASSLEASGGSPLHF,TGTGCCAGCAGCTTAGAGGCGTCGGGGGGTTCACCCCTCCACTTT
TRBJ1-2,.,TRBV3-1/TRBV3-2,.,CASSQDGLVYGYTF,TGTGCCAGCAGCCAAGATGGCCTTGTCTATGGCTACACCTTC
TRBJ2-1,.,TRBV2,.,CASSDRIAATSYNEQFF,TGTGCCAGCAGTGATCGGATAGCGGCTACCTCCTACAATGAGCAGTTCTTC
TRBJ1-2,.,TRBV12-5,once,CASGLRVGGDQTF,TGTGCTAGTGGTTTGAGGGTCGGGGGTGATCAAACCTTC
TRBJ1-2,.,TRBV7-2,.,CASSLNLGRSNYGYTF,TGTGCCAGCAGCTTAAATCTTGGCAGATCTAACTATGGCTACACCTTC
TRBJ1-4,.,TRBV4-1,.,CASSQDRFGDEKLFF,TGCGCCAGCAGCCAAGATAGATTCGGGGATGAAAAACTGTTTTTT
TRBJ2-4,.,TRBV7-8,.,CASSLDRMTGQLAIQYF,TGTGCCAGCAGCTTAGACCGAATGACAGGACAGTTGGCCATTCAGTACTTC
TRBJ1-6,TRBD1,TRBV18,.,CASSPGQGSYNSPLHF,TGTGCCAGCTCACCCGGACAGGGCTCCTATAATTCACCCCTCCACTTT
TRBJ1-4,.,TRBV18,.,CASSPWMEGREKLFF,TGTGCCAGCTCACCCTGGATGGAAGGGAGAGAAAAACTGTTTTTT
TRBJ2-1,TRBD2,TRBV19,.,CASSLPPGLAGRGYNEQFF,TGTGCCAGTAGTCTCCCACCGGGACTAGCGGGCCGAGGTTACAATGAGCAGTTCTTC